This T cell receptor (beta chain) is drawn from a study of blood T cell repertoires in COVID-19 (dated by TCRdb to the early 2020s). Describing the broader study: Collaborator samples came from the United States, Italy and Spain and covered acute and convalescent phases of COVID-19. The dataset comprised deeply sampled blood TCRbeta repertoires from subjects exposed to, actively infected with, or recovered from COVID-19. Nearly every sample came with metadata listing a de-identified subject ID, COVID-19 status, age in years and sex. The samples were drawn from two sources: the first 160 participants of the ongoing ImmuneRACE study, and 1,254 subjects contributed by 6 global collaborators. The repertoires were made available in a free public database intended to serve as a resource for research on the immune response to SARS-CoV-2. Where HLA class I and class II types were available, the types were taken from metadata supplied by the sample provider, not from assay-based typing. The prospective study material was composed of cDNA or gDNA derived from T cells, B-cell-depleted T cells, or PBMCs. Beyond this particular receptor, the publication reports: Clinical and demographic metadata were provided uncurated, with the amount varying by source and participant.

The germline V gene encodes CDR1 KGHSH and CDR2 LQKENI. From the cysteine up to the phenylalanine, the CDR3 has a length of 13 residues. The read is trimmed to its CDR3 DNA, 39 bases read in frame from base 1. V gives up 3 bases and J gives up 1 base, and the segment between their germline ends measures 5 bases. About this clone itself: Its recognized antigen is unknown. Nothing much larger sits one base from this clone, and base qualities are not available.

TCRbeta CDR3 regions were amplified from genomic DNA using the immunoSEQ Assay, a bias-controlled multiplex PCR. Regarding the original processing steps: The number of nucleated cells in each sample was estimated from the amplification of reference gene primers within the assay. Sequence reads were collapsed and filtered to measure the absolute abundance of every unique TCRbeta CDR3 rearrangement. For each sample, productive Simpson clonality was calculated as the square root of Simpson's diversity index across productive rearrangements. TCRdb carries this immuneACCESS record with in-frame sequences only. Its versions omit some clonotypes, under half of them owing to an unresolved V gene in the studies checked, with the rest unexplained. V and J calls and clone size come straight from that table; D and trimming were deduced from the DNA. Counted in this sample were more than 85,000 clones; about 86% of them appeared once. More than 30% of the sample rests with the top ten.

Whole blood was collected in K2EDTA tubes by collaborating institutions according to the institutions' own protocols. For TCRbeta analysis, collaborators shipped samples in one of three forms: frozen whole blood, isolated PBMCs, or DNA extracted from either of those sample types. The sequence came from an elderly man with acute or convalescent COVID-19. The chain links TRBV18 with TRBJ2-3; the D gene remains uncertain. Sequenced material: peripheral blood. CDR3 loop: CASSPQGTDTQYF. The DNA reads TGTGCCAGCTCACCCCAGGGCACAGATACGCAGTATTTT. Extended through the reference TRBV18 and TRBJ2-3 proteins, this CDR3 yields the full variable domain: NAGVMQNPRHLVRRRGQEARLRCSPMKGHSHVYWYRQLPEEGLKFMVYLQKENIIDESGMPKERFSAEFPKEGPSILRIQQVVRGDSAAYFCASSPQGTDTQYFGPGTRLTVL.